This T cell receptor beta chain is drawn from a study of identical twins' blood T cells. In germline, CDR1 is SGHRS, CDR2 YFSETQ. The CDR3 totals 15 residues. Trimming shortened V by 0 bases and J by 3 bases, and 10 bases separated the two germline ends. Via MiXCR, TCRdb re-called the 5' RACE reads, giving one row per CDR3 protein. The data show 350,000 to 400,000 distinct CDR3 sequences, over 25% seen once. Sequencing was carried out using PBMCs. The clonotype originates from a woman between 18 and 49 years old in good health. The rearrangement links TRBV5-1 to TRBJ1-5; possible D gene TRBD1, 5 bases. The CDR3 DNA sequence: TGCGCCAGCAGCTTGGGAGTGGGGGACAATCAGCCCCAGCATTTT. This encodes CASSLGVGDNQPQHF.